These 31 T cell receptor beta chains were all obtained from the same sample, sequenced in a study of blood T cell repertoires in COVID-19. Data came from immunoSEQ multiplex PCR; TCRdb stores just in-frame clones and leaves some out. The sample records about 390,000 clones, about 87% being singletons. Sequencing input: peripheral blood. All receptors derive from a woman aged 60-75 years with COVID-19, enrolled during active disease.

This clone was detected once. This chain joins TRBV9 and TRBJ2-2, with 15 bases that match TRBD2. The germline V gene encodes CDR1 SGDLS and CDR2 YYNGEE. There are 18 residues in the CDR3. V lost 3 bases and J lost 0; bases outside the gene matches: 3. The CDR3 protein is CASSAGLAGGPNTGELFF. CDR3 DNA: TGTGCCAGCAGCGCGGGACTAGCGGGGGGACCGAACACCGGGGAGCTGTTTTTT.

This clone has just one count. This rearrangement joins TRBV19 to TRBJ1-1, with 8 bases that match TRBD1. The CDR3 spans 16 residues. The germline V gene has CDR1 LNHDA and CDR2 SQIVND (reference sequence). V was clipped by 1 base and J by 5 bases; unmatched bases: 9. Here the CDR3 reads CASSIVAGGVRTEAFF. DNA of the CDR3: TGTGCCAGTAGTATAGTGGCAGGGGGCGTCAGGACTGAAGCTTTCTTT.

This clone came up once. This chain links TRBV3-1 (or the pseudogene TRBV3-2) with TRBJ2-5; 9 bases are a match to TRBD2. Germline V gene lookup returns CDR1 LGHDT and CDR2 YNNKEL (reference sequence). V lost 4 bases, J lost 9 bases, and 6 bases stayed unmatched. The CDR3 has 13 amino acids. CDR3 sequence (DNA): TGTGCCAGCAGCCTAGCGGGGGCCTCGGCCCAGTACTTC. The encoded protein is CASSLAGASAQYF.

V usage is TRBV19 and J usage is TRBJ2-7, with a weak D call TRBD2 (6 bases). Germline CDR1 reads LNHDA; CDR2 reads SQIVND (reference sequence). The CDR3 consists of 15 residues. Between the trimmed V and J ends, which lost 5 bases and 0 bases, there was a span of 14 bases. CDR3 coding DNA: TGTGCCAGTAGTGAGGCGGGACCAAGCTCCTACGAGCAGTACTTC. It codes for CASSEAGPSSYEQYF.

This clone has just one count. The V call is TRBV11-2, the J call TRBJ2-7; weak D call: TRBD2 (5 bases). Germline CDR1 is SGHAT and CDR2 is FQNNGV. V lost 3 bases and J lost 5, with 14 bases in between. The CDR3 extends over 14 amino acids. The CDR3 spells CASSFRGFKDEQYF. CDR3 DNA: TGTGCCAGCAGCTTTAGAGGGTTCAAGGACGAGCAGTACTTC.

This clone was observed a handful of times. The chain joins TRBV4-2 to TRBJ2-2, with 8 bases aligning to TRBD1. The CDR3 is 19 residues long. CDR1 LGHNA and CDR2 YNFKEQ come from the germline V gene. V trimming: 0 bases; J trimming: 5 bases; junction bases outside the gene matches: 14. CDR3 bases: TGTGCCAGCAGCCAAGATATACCTGGCAGGGGGCTTCGGACCGGGGAGCTGTTTTTT. It encodes CASSQDIPGRGLRTGELFF.

V and J are TRBV5-1 and TRBJ1-5; TRBD1 is a possible D gene (5 bases). CDR3 length equals 15 residues. Germline loops: CDR1 SGHRS, CDR2 YFSETQ. With 4 bases removed from V and 3 bases from J, the gap between germline ends came to 14 bases. CDR3 DNA sequence: TGCGCCAGCAGCCCGGGAGGGACTTCCAATCAGCCCCAGCATTTT. Its protein is CASSPGGTSNQPQHF.

Only one count was recorded for this clone. The genes are TRBV5-5 and TRBJ2-7, with 8 bases aligning to TRBD1. The CDR3 sequence is 16 residues long. CDR1 and CDR2 (germline): SGHKS, YYEKEE (reference sequence). After removal of 1 base from V and 6 bases from J, the junction contained 12 bases not matched to a gene. The CDR3 region has the DNA TGTGCCAGCAGCTTGTTAAGAGGACAGGGTTGGTCCGAGCAGTACTTC. Encoded protein: CASSLLRGQGWSEQYF.

This clone was seen once. This chain links TRBV5-1 with TRBJ2-3; TRBD2 matches at 7 bases. The ends lost 4 bases at V and 4 bases at J; junction bases unmatched: 6. The CDR3 extends over 14 amino acids. CDR1 SGHRS and CDR2 YFSETQ come from the germline V gene. CDR3 sequence: CASSPTSPPDTQYF. CDR3 nucleotides: TGCGCCAGCAGCCCGACTAGCCCCCCAGATACGCAGTATTTT.

The gene calls are TRBV7-8 and TRBJ2-1, with 7 bases fitting TRBD1. Trimming cost V 2 bases and J 0 bases; bases outside gene matches: 7. The CDR3 has 17 residues. In germline, CDR1 is SGHVS, CDR2 FQNEAQ. The CDR3 here is CASSLYPRGSSYNEQFF. Written as DNA, the CDR3 is TGTGCCAGCAGCTTATACCCCAGGGGGAGCTCCTACAATGAGCAGTTCTTC.

The V gene is TRBV11-2, the J gene TRBJ1-6; a weak D match, TRBD1 (5 bases). Germline V lookup: CDR1 SGHAT, CDR2 FQNNGV. With 5 bases removed from V and 0 bases from J, the gap between germline ends came to 17 bases. The CDR3 length is 18 residues. In DNA form, the CDR3 reads TGTGCCAGCAGCGAACGGGGGGGATCGAGCTCCTATAATTCACCCCTCCACTTT. Its protein is CASSERGGSSSYNSPLHF.

V usage is TRBV7-8 and J usage is TRBJ1-6, with 7 bases matching TRBD1. Looked up from germline, CDR1 is SGHVS and CDR2 is FQNEAQ. The trim removed 5 bases at V and 8 bases at J, leaving 9 bases unmatched. CDR3 length: 15 amino acids. DNA for the CDR3: TGTGCCAGCAGCCGATTACAGGGGTGGGATTCACCCCTCCACTTT. Amino acids: CASSRLQGWDSPLHF.

The V and J genes are TRBV7-2 and TRBJ1-2, with D perhaps matching TRBD1 (6 bases). The germline V and J ends were trimmed by 0 bases and 8 bases, with 10 bases remaining between them. The CDR3 is made up of 13 amino acids. CDR1 and CDR2 from the germline V gene are SGHTA and FQGNSA. CDR3 DNA sequence: TGTGCCAGCAGCTTAGCCAGGGGTCACGGCTACACCTTC. It encodes CASSLARGHGYTF.

This clone was seen a handful of times. The identical CDR3 is also encoded by other nucleotide sequences in the sample. The genes are TRBV19 and TRBJ1-5; TRBD1 agrees at 8 bases. V lost 7 bases and J lost 1; bases outside the gene matches: 6. Germline assignment: CDR1 LNHDA and CDR2 SQIVND (reference sequence). This CDR3 has 15 residues. CDR3 sequence reads: CASIRTGTSNQPQHF. CDR3 nucleotide sequence: TGTGCCAGTATCCGGACAGGGACCAGCAATCAGCCCCAGCATTTT.

J is TRBJ1-3 and V is TRBV7-9, with 7 bases that match TRBD1. This CDR3 has 16 amino acids. Trimming took 0 bases from V and 3 from J; bases not matched to a gene: 5. Germline CDR1 SEHNR, CDR2 FQNEAQ (reference sequence). CDR3 DNA: TGTGCCAGCAGCTTAGCGCGAGGGGGCGGTGGAAACACCATATATTTT. This encodes CASSLARGGGGNTIYF.

The CDR3 bases are TGTGCCAGCTCACCATCATATTCACAGGGAGAGTATGGCTACACCTTC. This translates into CASSPSYSQGEYGYTF. V gene TRBV18 combines with J gene TRBJ1-2; perhaps TRBD1 as D (6 bases). The germline V gene encodes CDR1 KGHSH and CDR2 LQKENI. This CDR3 is built from 16 residues. Trimming took 2 bases from V and 5 from J, leaving 18 bases between them.

This clone was counted a single time. The V and J genes are TRBV9 and TRBJ2-5; TRBD2 aligns across 12 bases. The CDR3 extends over 17 amino acids. Germline V gene data show CDR1 as SGDLS and CDR2 as YYNGEE. V lost 4 bases to trimming and J lost 5 bases; unmatched junction nucleotides: 12. The CDR3 region has the DNA TGTGCCAGCAGCCCCCGGCCTAGCGGGGGGGCGGGGGAGACCCAGTACTTC. It is translated as CASSPRPSGGAGETQYF.

The rearrangement joins TRBV7-3 to TRBJ2-2; 7 positions match TRBD2. The ends lost 6 bases at V and 3 bases at J; junction bases unmatched: 4. The CDR3 is 14 amino acids. CDR1 SGHTA and CDR2 FQGTGA come from the germline V gene. CDR3 loop: CASRLRGDTGELFF. In DNA form, the CDR3 reads TGTGCCAGCAGATTACGGGGGGACACCGGGGAGCTGTTTTTT.

J is TRBJ2-7 and V is TRBV5-4; TRBD2 aligns across 8 bases. Germline values: CDR1 SGHNT, CDR2 YYREEE (reference sequence). V lost 0 bases to trimming and J lost 0 bases; unmatched junction nucleotides: 8. This CDR3 is 17 amino acids long. For the CDR3, the DNA is TGTGCCAGCAGCTTGGGGGGGGCTAGCGGGTCCTCCTACGAGCAGTACTTC. Translated, it gives CASSLGGASGSSYEQYF.

The chain employs TRBV15 and TRBJ2-3; D is ambiguous. Germline V gives CDR1 LNHNV, CDR2 YYDKDF (reference sequence). Deletions cut 4 bases from V and 5 bases from J, with 7 bases between. This CDR3 is built from 12 residues. CDR3 sequence reads: CATSIEQDTQYF. The CDR3 DNA reads TGTGCCACCAGCATTGAGCAAGATACGCAGTATTTT.

The rearrangement links TRBV5-1 to TRBJ1-3, with a tentative D call TRBD1 (6 bases). Germline V gives CDR1 SGHRS, CDR2 YFSETQ. The CDR3 extends over 14 amino acids. V was cut by 0 bases and J by 11 bases, with 15 bases left in between. In DNA form, the CDR3 reads TGCGCCAGCAGCTTGGATCAGGGTGCAGGGGCCATATATTTT. Its translation is CASSLDQGAGAIYF.

The table lists this clone with a few counts. This chain connects TRBV19 to TRBJ2-7; maybe TRBD2 (5 bases). Germline V gene lookup returns CDR1 LNHDA and CDR2 SQIVND (reference sequence). There are 14 residues in the CDR3. The V end was cut by 1 base, the J end by 2 bases, with 9 bases between. Here the CDR3 reads CASSIGAAAYEQYF. CDR3 DNA: TGTGCCAGTAGTATAGGGGCAGCGGCCTACGAGCAGTACTTC.

This clone showed up just a few times. The V call is TRBV5-5, the J call TRBJ1-2; no firm D call. The germline gives CDR1 SGHKS, CDR2 YYEKEE (reference sequence). The CDR3 runs to 14 residues. Trimming stripped 0 bases from V and 4 bases from J, with 10 bases between. The DNA of the CDR3 is TGTGCCAGCAGCTTGGAATGGGCCTCCTATGGCTACACCTTC. Its protein product is CASSLEWASYGYTF.

This chain uses TRBV5-1 with TRBJ1-1, with TRBD1 identical over 7 bases. The CDR3 spans 15 residues. V gave up 7 bases and J gave up 0 bases; unmatched junction bases: 9. Germline V gene sequence: CDR1 SGHRS, CDR2 YFSETQ. The CDR3 protein is CASYLRQGLNTEAFF. Written as DNA, the CDR3 is TGCGCCAGCTACCTTCGACAGGGATTGAACACTGAAGCTTTCTTT.

This sequence joins TRBV19 and TRBJ1-5, with TRBD1 matching 7 bases. After removal of 6 bases from V and 5 bases from J, the junction contained 4 bases not matched to a gene. This CDR3 has 13 amino acids. CDR1 LNHDA and CDR2 SQIVND come from the germline V gene (reference sequence). The CDR3 DNA follows: TGTGCCAGTAGAGGACAGGAGCATCAGCCCCAGCATTTT. The encoded protein is CASRGQEHQPQHF.

The CDR3 spells CALGGGLAAYNEQFF. The CDR3 DNA follows: TGTGCCCTGGGGGGTGGACTAGCAGCGTACAATGAGCAGTTCTTC. The rearrangement joins TRBV6-5 to TRBJ2-1, with 8 bases that match TRBD2. J was trimmed by 4 bases and V by 11 bases; bases with no gene match: 13. The germline gives CDR1 MNHEY, CDR2 SVGAGI. The CDR3 sequence is 15 residues long.

The V and J genes are TRBV28 and TRBJ1-1; tentatively, D is TRBD1 (5 bases). The germline V and J ends were trimmed by 4 bases and 6 bases, with 9 bases remaining between them. In germline, CDR1 is MDHEN, CDR2 SYDVKM. The CDR3 runs to 12 residues. CDR3 in DNA: TGTGCCAGCAGTTGGGGGGTTGCTGAAGCTTTCTTT. Translated, it gives CASSWGVAEAFF. Drawing the rest from reference TRBV28 and TRBJ1-1, the complete variable domain is DVKVTQSSRYLVKRTGEKVFLECVQDMDHENMFWYRQDPGLGLRLIYFSYDVKMKEKGDIPEGYSVSREKKERFSLILESASTNQTSMYLCASSWGVAEAFFGQGTRLTVV.

The genes are TRBV7-8 and TRBJ1-1; tentatively, D is TRBD1 (6 bases). The CDR3 length is 15 residues. CDR1 is SGHVS, CDR2 FQNEAQ, per germline. V was shortened by 5 bases and J by 1 base, with 14 bases between the two germline ends. The chain's CDR3 is CASSIWRGGNTEAFF. The CDR3 DNA reads TGTGCCAGCAGCATTTGGAGGGGGGGGAACACTGAAGCTTTCTTT.

A single count supports this clone. The chain links TRBV19 to TRBJ1-4; 9 nucleotides line up with TRBD1. Germline CDR1 LNHDA, CDR2 SQIVND (reference sequence). The CDR3 runs 16 residues. V lost 5 bases to trimming and J lost 8 bases; unmatched junction nucleotides: 12. This CDR3 reads CASSRPGQGGLEKLFF. In DNA, the CDR3 is TGTGCCAGTAGTCGCCCGGGACAGGGTGGTTTGGAAAAACTGTTTTTT. Drawing the rest from reference TRBV19 and TRBJ1-4, the complete variable domain is DGGITQSPKYLFRKEGQNVTLSCEQNLNHDAMYWYRQDPGQGLRLIYYSQIVNDFQKGDIAEGYSVSREKKESFPLTVTSAQKNPTAFYLCASSRPGQGGLEKLFFGSGTQLSVL.

The chain couples TRBV4-2 to TRBJ2-1; TRBD1 matches at 9 bases. Germline V gene data show CDR1 as LGHNA and CDR2 as YNFKEQ. The CDR3 loop spans 16 amino acids. The V segment lost 1 base and the J segment 3 bases; nucleotides outside the gene matches: 4. The CDR3 DNA reads as TGTGCCAGCAGCCAAGGACAGGGGGGACTCTACAATGAGCAGTTCTTC. Protein product: CASSQGQGGLYNEQFF.

The rearrangement links TRBV4-1 to TRBJ2-7, with D possibly being TRBD2 (5 bases). V dropped 4 bases and J dropped 3 bases, with 10 bases sitting between them. Germline V gives CDR1 MGHRA, CDR2 YSYEKL. This CDR3 has 13 amino acids. DNA of the CDR3: TGCGCCAGCAGCCTGGACGAGGGCTACGAGCAGTACTTC. Its protein is CASSLDEGYEQYF.